The TCR beta chain under discussion was sequenced for a study of CXCR3-negative and CXCR3-positive naive CD8 T cells. Turning to the study itself: The dataset comprises roughly 150 million TRB reads in total, with about 1.5 +/- 0.3 million reads per library. General observations from the study: For naive cells, CXCR3-negative and CXCR3-positive subsets had similar TRBV-TRBJ usage; for memory cells, usage differed. CXCR3-positive naive cells had TRB CDR3s that were more hydrophobic than CXCR3-negative naive cells had.

The CDR3 is made up of 16 amino acids. CDR1 and CDR2 (germline): SGHDT, YYEEEE. TRB cDNA was prepared as libraries by UMI-labeled 5' RACE. TCRdb reprocessed the 5' RACE reads and keeps a single row for each CDR3 protein, giving no DNA. Listed are more than 80,000 distinct CDR3 sequences; 0.35% to 0.4% falls within the top ten. Comments on this clonotype: Its antigen is not known.

The J gene is TRBJ1-5, the V gene TRBV5-6; TCRdb's assignment of TRBD1 cannot be checked, as there is no DNA. The source material was naive CXCR3+ CD8+ T cells from blood. Noted subset: CD45RO-CCR7+CD27+CD95- naive CD8+ T cells expressing CXCR3 (TNR3+). The source of this sequence is a human donor in good health. Some clones in this sample may be carry-over from other donors' samples. CDR3 amino acids: CASSLGGQGDNQPQHF.